This T cell receptor beta chain came from a study of cytomegalovirus exposure and HLA in healthy donors. In the study overall: Some 85 million unique TCRs, all from HLA-typed donors, were included in an early release of the data.

In its sample, this clone was seen a few times. What it binds is not known. Use of 60 Vbeta and 13 Jbeta primers characterized the PCR. The protocol was immunoSEQ multiplex PCR, while the TCRdb copy is restricted to in-frame clones and leaves out a portion. This table has around 140,000 clones, 60% to 85% appearing once. In germline, CDR1 is MNHEY, CDR2 SMNVEV (reference sequence). The length of the CDR3 is 14 residues. V was pared by 5 bases and J by 0 bases, with 11 bases between. Study-level findings and limits: Cytomegalovirus association was assigned to about 150 TCR beta chains.

This receptor was identified in a woman in her 40s in good health and CMV-seronegative. The genes are TRBV27 and TRBJ2-7; D uncertain. The source material was PBMCs. CDR3 nucleotides: TGTGCCAGCAGTCTTTTTCCGAGCTCCTACGAGCAGTACTTC. This translates into CASSLFPSSYEQYF.